The 24 T cell receptor beta chains below all came from one sample that was sequenced in a study of neurological immune-mediated disorders. TCRdb called the 5' RACE reads again in MiXCR, with one record for every CDR3 protein. The table records under 75,000 distinct CDR3 sequences, approximately 3.1% of them present only once. Sequencing was performed on PBMCs. These receptors were taken from a woman aged 55-75 years with multiple sclerosis.

In its sample, this clonotype was seen many times. V gene TRBV7-9 combines with J gene TRBJ1-1, with D unclear. Trimming left V 2 bases short and J 2 bases short, with 18 bases between. Germline loops: CDR1 SEHNR, CDR2 FQNEAQ (reference sequence). The CDR3 has 17 residues. The CDR3 region is CASSLSRIGLANTEAFF. CDR3 sequence (DNA): TGTGCCAGCAGCTTAAGCCGGATAGGTCTAGCCAACACTGAAGCTTTCTTT.

This clonotype was detected ten times or more. V usage is TRBV29-1 and J usage is TRBJ2-1; no clear D gene. This CDR3 is built from 16 residues. With 0 bases removed from V and 0 bases from J, the gap between germline ends came to 12 bases. Germline CDR1 reads SQVTM; CDR2 reads ANQGSEA. CDR3 protein: CSVEDRISSSYNEQFF. The CDR3 DNA reads as TGCAGCGTTGAAGATCGGATCTCAAGCTCCTACAATGAGCAGTTCTTC.

This clonotype appeared many times. The J gene is TRBJ2-1, the V gene TRBV4-3, with TRBD1 as a possible D gene (6 bases). Germline values: CDR1 LGHNA, CDR2 YSLEER. V was shortened by 6 bases and J by 2 bases, with 14 bases between the two germline ends. The length of the CDR3 is 15 residues. CDR3 DNA sequence: TGCGCCAGCAGTCAATCCAGGGGCCCCTACAATGAGCAGTTCTTC. This codes for CASSQSRGPYNEQFF.

This clonotype was seen many times. The rearrangement joins TRBV7-2 to TRBJ1-5; unclear D gene. V lost 4 bases and J 4 bases, leaving 5 bases between the germline ends. The CDR3 is made up of 12 amino acids. Germline-derived CDR1 and CDR2 are SGHTA and FQGNSA. The CDR3 protein is CASSYINQPQHF. For the CDR3, the DNA is TGTGCCAGCAGCTACATTAATCAGCCCCAGCATTTT.

This clonotype was picked up many times. The CDR3 loop is CASSLDPGSYGYTF. The CDR3 DNA sequence: TGTGCCAGCAGCTTAGATCCGGGATCCTATGGCTACACCTTC. The chain joins TRBV7-8 to TRBJ1-2; no clear D. The CDR3 extends over 14 amino acids. Trimming left V 1 base short and J 4 bases short, with 10 bases between. Germline V gene lookup returns CDR1 SGHVS and CDR2 FQNEAQ.

This clonotype has ten or more counts. The chain is built from TRBV12-3 or TRBV12-4 and TRBJ2-1; D possibly corresponds to TRBD2 (5 bases). CDR3 length: 12 residues. V was shortened by 6 bases and J by 9 bases, with 12 bases between the two germline ends. CDR3 protein: CASSRGVGEQFF. CDR3 nucleotides: TGTGCCAGCAGCCGGGGAGTCGGTGAGCAGTTCTTC.

This clonotype was picked up many times. This sequence joins TRBV25-1 and TRBJ2-5; possible D gene TRBD1, 5 bases. Germline V gene data show CDR1 as MGHDK and CDR2 as SYGVNS. This CDR3 has 14 residues. With 4 bases removed from V and 5 bases from J, the gap between germline ends came to 14 bases. CDR3 sequence: CASSVSGYGETQYF. In nucleotides, the CDR3 is TGTGCCAGCAGTGTGTCAGGGTACGGGGAGACCCAGTACTTC. The full variable domain, with the rest looked up from reference TRBV25-1 and TRBJ2-5, is EADIYQTPRYLVIGTGKKITLECSQTMGHDKMYWYQQDPGMELHLIHYSYGVNSTEKGDLSSESTVSRIRTEHFPLTLESARPSHTSQYLCASSVSGYGETQYFGPGTRLLVL.

Regarding this clonotype: A read error may be the cause here, since a much bigger clone is one base away. V and J are TRBV6-6 and TRBJ2-3, with 9 nucleotides matching TRBD1. The CDR3 is made up of 13 amino acids. Looked up from germline, CDR1 is MNHNY and CDR2 is SVGAGI (reference sequence). Trimming cost V 11 bases and J 4 bases; bases outside gene matches: 7. CDR3 nucleotide sequence: TGTGCCCTGGGACAGGGTGGGGCAGATACGCAGTATTTT. Translated, it gives CALGQGGADTQYF.

This clonotype was found many times. The chain recombines TRBV20-1 with TRBJ2-7; D is ambiguous. The V gene's germline CDR1 is DFQATT and CDR2 SNEGSKA (reference sequence). V lost 3 bases to trimming and J lost 9 bases, with 15 bases between them. The CDR3 loop spans 12 amino acids. CDR3 sequence (DNA): TGCAGTGCTAGCCTACTCGGAACCGGGCAGTACTTC. This translates into CSASLLGTGQYF.

Ten or more counts support this clonotype. The V gene is TRBV5-5, the J gene TRBJ1-1, with 9 bases matching TRBD1. V was clipped by 1 base and J by 3 bases; unmatched bases: 4. The CDR3 has 15 amino acids. In germline, CDR1 is SGHKS, CDR2 YYEKEE (reference sequence). CDR3 loop: CASSLTGGMDTEAFF. The CDR3 nucleotides read TGTGCCAGCAGCTTGACAGGGGGCATGGACACTGAAGCTTTCTTT.

This clonotype was seen ten or more times. This chain uses TRBV7-9 with TRBJ1-1; 10 nucleotides line up with TRBD1. The junction had 7 bases not matched to a gene; V was cut back by 4 bases and J by 2 bases. The V gene's germline CDR1 is SEHNR and CDR2 FQNEAQ (reference sequence). This CDR3 has 16 amino acids. CDR3 in amino acids: CASSWGQGFRNTEAFF. The CDR3 coding sequence is TGTGCCAGCAGCTGGGGACAGGGGTTTAGAAACACTGAAGCTTTCTTT.

Many counts were recorded for this clonotype. The chain carries TRBV5-1 and TRBJ2-5; 13 bases match TRBD2. The V gene's germline CDR1 is SGHRS and CDR2 YFSETQ. Trimming removed 3 bases from V and 5 bases from J; junction bases left unmatched: 7. This CDR3 is 16 amino acids long. DNA for the CDR3: TGCGCCAGCAGCTCCGGACTAGCGGGAGTCGGGGAGACCCAGTACTTC. It translates to CASSSGLAGVGETQYF. Looking up the rest from reference TRBV5-1 and TRBJ2-5 gives the full variable domain: KAGVTQTPRYLIKTRGQQVTLSCSPISGHRSVSWYQQTPGQGLQFLFEYFSETQRNKGNFPGRFSGRQFSNSRSEMNVSTLELGDSALYLCASSSGLAGVGETQYFGPGTRLLVL.

This clonotype was seen at least ten times. This clone may be a read error of a much larger clone one base away. This chain uses TRBV7-2 with TRBJ1-1; D is ambiguous. This CDR3 is built from 13 residues. Germline CDR1 reads SGHTA; CDR2 reads FQGNSA. V was clipped by 2 bases and J by 5 bases, with 9 bases between them. The CDR3 DNA follows: TGTGCCAGCAGCTTAAAGGGTGGAACTGAAGCTTTCTTT. This gives the protein CASSLKGGTEAFF.

This clonotype has at least ten counts. The chain couples TRBV6-5 to TRBJ1-2; D uncertain. Germline CDR1 is MNHEY and CDR2 is SVGAGI. V was shortened by 0 bases and J by 9 bases, with 5 bases between the two germline ends. There are 11 residues in the CDR3. Here the CDR3 reads CASSYSGSYTF. CDR3 bases: TGTGCCAGCAGTTACTCGGGTAGCTACACCTTC.

This clonotype is labeled medium-sized. This sequence joins TRBV20-1 and TRBJ2-1; weak D call: TRBD2 (6 bases). V lost 4 bases and J lost 0, with 13 bases in between. Germline loops: CDR1 DFQATT, CDR2 SNEGSKA (reference sequence). This CDR3 is 15 amino acids long. As DNA, the CDR3 is TGCAGTGCTAACGCGGGGAGGAGCTCCTACAATGAGCAGTTCTTC. Its translation is CSANAGRSSYNEQFF.

This clonotype was detected many times. The chain has TRBV20-1 and TRBJ1-6; no reliable D call. In germline, CDR1 is DFQATT, CDR2 SNEGSKA (reference sequence). This CDR3 contains 13 residues. V was cut by 0 bases and J by 12 bases, with 12 bases left in between. The CDR3 sequence: CSARDLGREPLHF. The CDR3, as DNA: TGCAGTGCTAGAGATCTGGGCCGGGAACCCCTCCACTTT.

Ten or more counts support this clonotype. V gene TRBV5-1 combines with J gene TRBJ1-2; 8 bases fit TRBD1. Germline trimming cut 3 bases from V and 3 bases from J; bases unmatched to any gene: 4. CDR1 is SGHRS and CDR2 is YFSETQ in the germline V gene. CDR3 length: 14 residues. CDR3 amino acids: CASSSGGADYGYTF. CDR3 nucleotide sequence: TGCGCCAGCAGCTCAGGGGGCGCCGACTATGGCTACACCTTC.

This clonotype was seen at least ten times. The chain couples TRBV27 to TRBJ2-1; the D is unclear. The germline V gene has CDR1 MNHEY and CDR2 SMNVEV (reference sequence). The CDR3 length is 15 residues. V lost 3 bases to trimming and J lost 3 bases, with 12 bases between them. The CDR3 DNA sequence: TGTGCCAGCAGTTTTGGAACGGAGAACTACAATGAGCAGTTCTTC. This encodes CASSFGTENYNEQFF.

This clonotype was counted ten times or more. The J gene is TRBJ1-2, the V gene TRBV6-5; 9 nucleotides match TRBD1. The V segment lost 2 bases and the J segment 8 bases; nucleotides outside the gene matches: 6. Germline-derived CDR1 and CDR2 are MNHEY and SVGAGI. The CDR3 consists of 14 residues. This CDR3 reads CASSYGDRVRGYTF. The CDR3 DNA reads as TGTGCCAGCAGTTACGGGGACAGGGTGAGAGGCTACACCTTC.

This clonotype was detected many times. The chain is built from TRBV3-1 and TRBJ1-5, with 7 bases that match TRBD1. Looked up from germline, CDR1 is LGHDT and CDR2 is YNNKEL (reference sequence). There are 13 residues in the CDR3. Unmatched junction bases numbered 4, after V lost 4 bases and J lost 7 bases. As DNA, the CDR3 is TGTGCCAGCAGCCCGACAGGGCTCCAGCCCCAGCATTTT. Its protein is CASSPTGLQPQHF.

There are many counts of this clonotype. The rearrangement links TRBV5-1 to TRBJ2-3; a weak D match, TRBD1 (6 bases). The CDR3 runs 11 residues. Per germline, CDR1 SGHRS and CDR2 YFSETQ. V was shortened by 4 bases and J by 6 bases, with 6 bases between the two germline ends. CDR3 nucleotide sequence: TGCGCCAGCAGCCAGGGGGATACGCAGTATTTT. Translation gives CASSQGDTQYF. The whole variable domain, filled in from reference TRBV5-1 and TRBJ2-3, reads KAGVTQTPRYLIKTRGQQVTLSCSPISGHRSVSWYQQTPGQGLQFLFEYFSETQRNKGNFPGRFSGRQFSNSRSEMNVSTLELGDSALYLCASSQGDTQYFGPGTRLTVL.

This clonotype was seen ten or more times. The chain is built from TRBV10-3 and TRBJ2-7; TRBD2 agrees at 7 bases. The CDR3 is 11 amino acids. CDR1 and CDR2 (germline): ENHRY, SYGVKD. Trimming removed 3 bases from V and 12 bases from J; junction bases left unmatched: 5. The CDR3 loop is CAISDGEGTYF. DNA for the CDR3: TGTGCCATCAGTGATGGGGAGGGGACGTACTTC.

Ten or more counts support this clonotype. The chain links TRBV7-3 to TRBJ2-1, with 10 positions matching TRBD2. Germline CDR1 and CDR2: SGHTA and FQGTGA. The CDR3 runs to 17 residues. After removal of 0 bases from V and 5 bases from J, the junction contained 7 bases not matched to a gene. CDR3 sequence (DNA): TGTGCCAGCAGCTTAACTACCACTAGCGGGACTCACAATGAGCAGTTCTTC. Protein: CASSLTTTSGTHNEQFF.

This clonotype appeared many times. The chain joins TRBV6-5 to TRBJ2-7, with 7 bases identical to TRBD1. This CDR3 has 15 amino acids. After removal of 0 bases from V and 0 bases from J, the junction contained 2 bases not matched to a gene. Germline CDR1 MNHEY, CDR2 SVGAGI. CDR3: CASSYSTGNSYEQYF. The CDR3 region has the DNA TGTGCCAGCAGTTACTCGACAGGGAACTCCTACGAGCAGTACTTC.